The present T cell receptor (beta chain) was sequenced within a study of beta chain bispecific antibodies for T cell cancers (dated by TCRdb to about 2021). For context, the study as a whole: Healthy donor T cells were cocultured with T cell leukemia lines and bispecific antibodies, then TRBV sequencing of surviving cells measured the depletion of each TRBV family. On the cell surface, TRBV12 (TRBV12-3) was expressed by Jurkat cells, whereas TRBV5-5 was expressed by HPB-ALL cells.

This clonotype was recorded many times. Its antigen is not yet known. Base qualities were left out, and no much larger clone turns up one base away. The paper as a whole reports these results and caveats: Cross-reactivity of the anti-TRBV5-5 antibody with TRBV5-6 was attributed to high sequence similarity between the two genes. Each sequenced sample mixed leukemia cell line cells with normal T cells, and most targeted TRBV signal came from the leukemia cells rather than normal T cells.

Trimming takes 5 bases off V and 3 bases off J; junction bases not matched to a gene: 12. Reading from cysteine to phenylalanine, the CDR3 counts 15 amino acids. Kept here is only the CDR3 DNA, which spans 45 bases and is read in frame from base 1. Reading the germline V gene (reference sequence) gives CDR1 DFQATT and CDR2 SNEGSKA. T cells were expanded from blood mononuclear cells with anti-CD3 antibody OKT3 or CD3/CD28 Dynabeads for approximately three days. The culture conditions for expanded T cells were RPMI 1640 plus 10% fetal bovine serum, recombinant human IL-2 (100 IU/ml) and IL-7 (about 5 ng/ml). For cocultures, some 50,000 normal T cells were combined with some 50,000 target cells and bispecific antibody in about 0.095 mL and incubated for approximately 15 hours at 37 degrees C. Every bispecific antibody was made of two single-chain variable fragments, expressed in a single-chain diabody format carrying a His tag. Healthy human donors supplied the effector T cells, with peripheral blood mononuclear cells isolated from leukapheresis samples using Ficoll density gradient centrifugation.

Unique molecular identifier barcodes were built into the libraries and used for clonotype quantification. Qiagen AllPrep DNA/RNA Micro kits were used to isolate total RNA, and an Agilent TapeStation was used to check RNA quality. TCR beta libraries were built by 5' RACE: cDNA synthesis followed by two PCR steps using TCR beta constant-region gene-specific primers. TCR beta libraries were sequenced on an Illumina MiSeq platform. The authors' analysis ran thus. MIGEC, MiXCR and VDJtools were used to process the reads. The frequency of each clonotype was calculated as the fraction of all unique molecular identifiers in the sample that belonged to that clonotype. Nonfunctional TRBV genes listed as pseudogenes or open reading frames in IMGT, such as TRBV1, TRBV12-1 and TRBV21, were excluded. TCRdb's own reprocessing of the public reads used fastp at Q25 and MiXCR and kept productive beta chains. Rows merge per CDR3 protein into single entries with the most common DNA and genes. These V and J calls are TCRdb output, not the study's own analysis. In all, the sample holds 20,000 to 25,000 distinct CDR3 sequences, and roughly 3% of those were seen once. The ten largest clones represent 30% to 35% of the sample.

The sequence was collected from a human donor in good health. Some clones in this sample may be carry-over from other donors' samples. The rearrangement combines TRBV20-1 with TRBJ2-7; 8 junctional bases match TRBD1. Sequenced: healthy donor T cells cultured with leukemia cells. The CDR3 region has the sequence CSAPSPDRENYEQYF. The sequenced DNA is TGCAGTGCTCCATCGCCGGACAGGGAGAACTACGAGCAGTACTTC.